Given below is one T cell receptor (beta chain) in context. Its antigen is not identified. Some clones are missing from TCRdb's copy, which holds only in-frame ones; the method was immunoSEQ multiplex PCR. The sample holds almost 250,000 clones; roughly 74% are singletons and the top ten take 15% to 19%. These data originate in a study of cytotoxic CD8 clonotypes in ibrutinib-treated CLL. Points from the study as a whole: Clonality, elevated at ibrutinib response, dropped back toward baseline at progression. Exceeding age-matched healthy donors, baseline clonality also tracked the counts of circulating CD8+ T cells.

The CDR3 runs to 15 residues. CDR1 and CDR2 from the germline V gene are MDHEN and SYDVKM. The V gene lost 6 bases and the J gene lost 7 bases, with 19 bases spanning the gap. This clonotype was obtained from a human donor with chronic lymphocytic leukemia. The source was PBMCs, collected after 24 months of ibrutinib treatment. The rearrangement joins TRBV28 to TRBJ2-1, with D tentatively TRBD2 (6 bases). CDR3 in DNA: TGTGCCAGCAGGGGGGGTCGGGGACTCCTTAATGAGCAGTTCTTC. Amino acids: CASRGGRGLLNEQFF.